This passage covers 21 T cell receptor beta chains from one sample sequenced in a study of blood T cell repertoires in COVID-19. Generated by immunoSEQ multiplex PCR, the TCRdb table keeps only in-frame clones and is missing some. The sample holds under 300,000 clones, about nine tenths seen once. The material sequenced was peripheral blood. The source of these receptors is a middle-aged woman who had recovered from COVID-19.

The genes are TRBV3-1 (or the pseudogene TRBV3-2) and TRBJ2-1, with D maybe TRBD2 (6 bases). The CDR3 runs 15 residues. Trimming removed 0 bases from V and 5 bases from J, with 11 bases in between. Germline V lookup: CDR1 LGHDT, CDR2 YNNKEL (reference sequence). Here the CDR3 reads CASSQEGTSHNEQFF. The CDR3 coding sequence is TGTGCCAGCAGCCAAGAGGGGACTTCACACAATGAGCAGTTCTTC.

The V gene is TRBV7-8, the J gene TRBJ2-1; tentative D call: TRBD2 (6 bases). Deletions cut 2 bases from V and 3 bases from J, with 17 bases between. The length of the CDR3 is 17 residues. Germline CDR1 reads SGHVS; CDR2 reads FQNEAQ. The CDR3 coding sequence is TGTGCCAGCAGCTTACTCTCCGTACTAGCTAGCTACAATGAGCAGTTCTTC. It encodes CASSLLSVLASYNEQFF.

The chain is built from TRBV27 and TRBJ1-6; possible D gene TRBD1, 6 bases. Germline V gives CDR1 MNHEY, CDR2 SMNVEV (reference sequence). Trimming left V 0 bases short and J 9 bases short, with 9 bases between. The CDR3 consists of 14 residues. The CDR3 protein is CASSLSTGSSPLHF. DNA of the CDR3: TGTGCCAGCAGTTTATCTACAGGGTCTTCACCCCTCCACTTT.

This clone appeared once. The rearrangement uses TRBV7-2 and TRBJ1-2, with 11 bases matching TRBD1. The junction had 6 bases not matched to a gene; V was cut back by 5 bases and J by 4 bases. CDR1 and CDR2 (germline): SGHTA, FQGNSA. The CDR3 sequence is 15 residues long. The CDR3 reads CASSAGQGAGYGYTF. CDR3 nucleotide sequence: TGTGCCAGCAGCGCCGGACAGGGGGCCGGCTATGGCTACACCTTC.

In nucleotides, the CDR3 is TGCGCCAGCAGCCAAGTCGGAGCAGAGACCCAGTACTTC. Its protein product is CASSQVGAETQYF. The chain links TRBV4-1 to TRBJ2-5; no definite D call. This CDR3 region has 13 residues. The germline V gene has CDR1 MGHRA and CDR2 YSYEKL. The V and J ends lost 1 base and 4 bases respectively, with 7 bases between them.

The V call is TRBV28, the J call TRBJ1-2; the D is unclear. CDR1 MDHEN and CDR2 SYDVKM come from the germline V gene. With 5 bases removed from V and 6 bases from J, the gap between germline ends came to 10 bases. This CDR3 region has 12 residues. For the CDR3, the DNA is TGTGCCAGCAGTATCGGAGTGCATGGCTACACCTTC. Protein product: CASSIGVHGYTF.

The rearrangement links TRBV15 to TRBJ2-3, with a possible D match to TRBD2 (5 bases). Germline V gene data show CDR1 as LNHNV and CDR2 as YYDKDF (reference sequence). The CDR3 totals 15 residues. Trimming shortened V by 3 bases and J by 4 bases, and 14 bases separated the two germline ends. The CDR3 DNA sequence: TGTGCCACCAGCAGCCGAGGAGGTGGAGCAGATACGCAGTATTTT. Amino acids: CATSSRGGGADTQYF. The full variable domain, its missing parts supplied by reference TRBV15 and TRBJ2-3, is DAMVIQNPRYQVTQFGKPVTLSCSQTLNHNVMYWYQQKSSQAPKLLFHYYDKDFNNEADTPDNFQSRRPNTSFCFLDIRSPGLGDTAMYLCATSSRGGGADTQYFGPGTRLTVL.

The rearrangement uses TRBV15 and TRBJ1-2; 7 nucleotides align to TRBD1. Germline CDR1 LNHNV, CDR2 YYDKDF (reference sequence). The CDR3 spans 14 residues. The V segment lost 5 bases and the J segment 4 bases; nucleotides outside the gene matches: 7. Here the CDR3 reads CATSGQALTYGYTF. DNA for the CDR3: TGTGCCACCAGCGGACAGGCCCTTACCTATGGCTACACCTTC.

The rearrangement joins TRBV7-2 to TRBJ2-5; 7 bases map to TRBD1. The CDR3 runs 13 residues. V lost 5 bases, J lost 4 bases, and 4 bases stayed unmatched. CDR1 is SGHTA and CDR2 is FQGNSA in the germline V gene. The CDR3 DNA follows: TGTGCCAGCAGCCCCCACAGGGGAGAGACCCAGTACTTC. Amino acids: CASSPHRGETQYF.

In DNA form, the CDR3 reads TGTGCCAGCAGCTGGACAGGGAGGCGAGATACGCAGTATTTT. Its translation: CASSWTGRRDTQYF. The chain combines TRBV27 with TRBJ2-3; the match to TRBD1 covers 8 bases. V lost 6 bases to trimming and J lost 5 bases; unmatched junction nucleotides: 7. Germline CDR1 and CDR2: MNHEY and SMNVEV (reference sequence). CDR3 length equals 14 residues.

The gene calls are TRBV7-2 and TRBJ1-1, with 8 bases aligning to TRBD1. The CDR3 totals 19 residues. Germline lookup yields CDR1 SGHTA and CDR2 FQGNSA. The junction had 21 bases not matched to a gene; V was cut back by 4 bases and J by 5 bases. Written as DNA, the CDR3 is TGTGCCAGCAGCTCAAATACAGGGGGATCTACCTGGGGGCTTACTGAAGCTTTCTTT. Its translation: CASSSNTGGSTWGLTEAFF.

This chain links TRBV7-2 with TRBJ2-7, with a weak D call TRBD2 (5 bases). Trimming removed 2 bases from V and 1 base from J, with 12 bases in between. Germline CDR1 and CDR2: SGHTA and FQGNSA. The CDR3 is 15 amino acids. Written as DNA, the CDR3 is TGTGCCAGCAGCTTACGGCAGAGGGCATCCTACGAGCAGTACTTC. It encodes CASSLRQRASYEQYF.

The genes are TRBV24-1 and TRBJ2-7; 8 nucleotides match TRBD1. The CDR3 spans 15 residues. J gave up 4 bases and V 10 bases, and 14 bases lay outside the gene matches. Germline V CDR1 and CDR2: KGHDR, SFDVKD. CDR3 coding DNA: TGTGCCACGCTCGACAGGGGAAAGATTGGTTACGAGCAGTACTTC. It is translated as CATLDRGKIGYEQYF.

The chain couples TRBV9 to TRBJ2-2; 7 bases fit TRBD2. Germline V gene sequence: CDR1 SGDLS, CDR2 YYNGEE. There are 17 residues in the CDR3. V was clipped by 0 bases and J by 0 bases; unmatched bases: 5. In DNA, the CDR3 is TGTGCCAGCAGCGTAGCTCTGGGACTACCGAACACCGGGGAGCTGTTTTTT. Its protein is CASSVALGLPNTGELFF.

The J gene is TRBJ2-7, the V gene TRBV3-1 (or the pseudogene TRBV3-2), with D possibly being TRBD1 (5 bases). Trimming removed 4 bases at V and 0 bases at J, with 10 bases between. CDR1 is LGHDT and CDR2 is YNNKEL in the germline V gene (reference sequence). The CDR3 runs to 14 residues. CDR3 sequence (DNA): TGTGCCAGCAGCCCGACAGCCAGCTCCTACGAGCAGTACTTC. It yields the protein CASSPTASSYEQYF.

The rearrangement uses TRBV5-8 and TRBJ2-3; the match to TRBD2 covers 10 bases. Germline-derived CDR1 and CDR2 are SGHTS and YDEGEE. V lost 5 bases, J lost 0 bases, and 3 bases stayed unmatched. The CDR3 has 15 amino acids. The CDR3 is CASRGLAHSTDTQYF. The CDR3 DNA follows: TGTGCCAGCAGGGGACTAGCGCATAGCACAGATACGCAGTATTTT.

This chain connects TRBV5-1 to TRBJ2-2; 7 bases are a match to TRBD2. The V gene end was trimmed by 2 bases and the J gene end by 5 bases; junction bases not matched to a gene: 15. Germline V gene data show CDR1 as SGHRS and CDR2 as YFSETQ. The CDR3 runs to 18 residues. The CDR3: CASSFPDGTTPHTGELFF. The DNA for the CDR3 is TGCGCCAGCAGCTTTCCAGACGGGACTACGCCACATACCGGGGAGCTGTTTTTT.

This chain uses TRBV10-3 with TRBJ2-1, with 7 bases that match TRBD2. Germline CDR1 is ENHRY and CDR2 is SYGVKD. Unmatched junction bases numbered 5, after V lost 7 bases and J lost 2 bases. CDR3 length: 14 amino acids. This chain's CDR3 is CAINAGDPYNEQFF. The CDR3 bases are TGTGCCATCAACGCGGGAGATCCCTACAATGAGCAGTTCTTC.

V usage is TRBV7-2 and J usage is TRBJ2-2; 9 bases line up with TRBD1. The CDR3 covers 15 residues. Unmatched junction bases numbered 8, after V lost 5 bases and J lost 7 bases. CDR1 is SGHTA and CDR2 is FQGNSA in the germline V gene. The CDR3 DNA sequence: TGTGCCAGCAGCCACGGGGACAGGGTCATCGGGGAGCTGTTTTTT. Protein product: CASSHGDRVIGELFF.

The chain combines TRBV7-9 with TRBJ2-7; D possibly corresponds to TRBD1 (6 bases). V lost 5 bases, J lost 3 bases, and 11 bases lay in between. The CDR3 runs 13 residues. CDR1 is SEHNR, CDR2 FQNEAQ, per germline (reference sequence). As DNA, the CDR3 is TGTGCCAGCAGCCCTCGGGACAACTACGAGCAGTACTTC. Translating it yields CASSPRDNYEQYF.

The chain uses TRBV6-1 and TRBJ1-2; maybe TRBD1 (6 bases). The CDR3 contains 15 residues. The germline CDR1 and CDR2 sequences are MNHNS and SASEGT. V lost 2 bases and J lost 2, with 12 bases in between. The DNA for the CDR3 is TGTGCCAGCAGTGAAACTCCAGGGGTGAACTATGGCTACACCTTC. This encodes CASSETPGVNYGYTF.